The clone carrying this T cell receptor (beta chain) appeared many times. The antigen is undetermined. The data stem from a study of metastatic and nonmetastatic thyroid tumors. Overall study: It was across blood and tumor or nodule tissue from malignant and benign thyroid patients that repertoires were compared. Study-wide results and limits: Compared with benign nodules, malignant thyroid tumors were reported to have significantly higher TCR beta diversity in both blood and tumor.

Until they underwent thyroid surgery, no patient had received any treatment. CDR3 length: 16 residues. Trimming left V 4 bases short and J 0 bases short, with 14 bases between. The germline V gene encodes CDR1 SGHRS and CDR2 YFSETQ. As processed by the authors: To classify distant metastasis in papillary thyroid cancer, a model was built from CDR3 differences across clinicopathological groups. TCRdb re-called clones from the PCR reads using MiXCR. For this entry, the V and J calls and clone size follow TCRdb and not the study's own pipeline. The repertoire holds approximately 20,000 clones, with 13% to 15% as singletons.

Specimen: tumor tissue. The sequence was obtained from a female donor with papillary thyroid cancer or a benign thyroid nodule (not recorded which). Some clones in this sample may be carry-over from other donors' samples. This chain connects TRBV5-1 to TRBJ1-3, with a tentative D call TRBD1 (6 bases). The CDR3 sequence is CASSPGDNNSGNTIYF. CDR3 DNA: TGCGCCAGCAGCCCAGGGGACAATAACTCTGGAAACACCATATATTTT.